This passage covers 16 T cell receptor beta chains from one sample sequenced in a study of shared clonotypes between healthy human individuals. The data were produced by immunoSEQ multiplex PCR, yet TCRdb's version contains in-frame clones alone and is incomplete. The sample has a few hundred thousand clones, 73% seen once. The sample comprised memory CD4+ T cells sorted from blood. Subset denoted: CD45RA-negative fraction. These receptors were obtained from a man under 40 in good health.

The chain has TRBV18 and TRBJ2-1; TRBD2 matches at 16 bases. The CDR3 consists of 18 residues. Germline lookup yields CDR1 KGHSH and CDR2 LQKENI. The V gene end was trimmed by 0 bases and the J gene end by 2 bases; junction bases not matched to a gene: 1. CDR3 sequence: CASSPPGLAGGAYNEQFF. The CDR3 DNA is TGTGCCAGCTCACCACCGGGACTAGCGGGAGGGGCCTACAATGAGCAGTTCTTC.

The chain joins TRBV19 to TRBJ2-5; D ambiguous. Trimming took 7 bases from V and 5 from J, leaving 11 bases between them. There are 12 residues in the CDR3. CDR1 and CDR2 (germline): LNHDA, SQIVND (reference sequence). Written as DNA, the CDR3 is TGTGCCAGTAAAGGAAGGCTGGAGACCCAGTACTTC. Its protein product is CASKGRLETQYF. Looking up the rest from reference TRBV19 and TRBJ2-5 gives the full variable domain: DGGITQSPKYLFRKEGQNVTLSCEQNLNHDAMYWYRQDPGQGLRLIYYSQIVNDFQKGDIAEGYSVSREKKESFPLTVTSAQKNPTAFYLCASKGRLETQYFGPGTRLLVL.

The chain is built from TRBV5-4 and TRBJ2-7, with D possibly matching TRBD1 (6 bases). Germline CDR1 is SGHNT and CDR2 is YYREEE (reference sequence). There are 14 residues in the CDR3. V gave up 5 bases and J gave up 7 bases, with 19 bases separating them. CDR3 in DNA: TGTGCCAGCAGTGGGGGCTTAGGGATGAGAGAGCAGTACTTC. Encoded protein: CASSGGLGMREQYF. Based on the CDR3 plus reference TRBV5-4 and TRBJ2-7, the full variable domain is ETGVTQSPTHLIKTRGQQVTLRCSSQSGHNTVSWYQQALGQGPQFIFQYYREEENGRGNFPPRFSGLQFPNYSSELNVNALELDDSALYLCASSGGLGMREQYFGPGTRLTVT.

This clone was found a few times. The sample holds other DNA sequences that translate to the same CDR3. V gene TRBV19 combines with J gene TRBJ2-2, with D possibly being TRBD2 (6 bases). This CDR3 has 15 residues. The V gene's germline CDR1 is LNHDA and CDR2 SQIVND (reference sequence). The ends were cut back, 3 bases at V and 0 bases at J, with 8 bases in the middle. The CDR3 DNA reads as TGTGCCAGTAGTATCGGGGGTACGAACACCGGGGAGCTGTTTTTT. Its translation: CASSIGGTNTGELFF.

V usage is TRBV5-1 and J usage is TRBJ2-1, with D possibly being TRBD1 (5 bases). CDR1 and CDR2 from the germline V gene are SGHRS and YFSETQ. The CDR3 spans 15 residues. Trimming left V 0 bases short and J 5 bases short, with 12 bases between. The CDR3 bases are TGCGCCAGCAGCTTGGAGGGAAGGGGTCACAATGAGCAGTTCTTC. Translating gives CASSLEGRGHNEQFF.

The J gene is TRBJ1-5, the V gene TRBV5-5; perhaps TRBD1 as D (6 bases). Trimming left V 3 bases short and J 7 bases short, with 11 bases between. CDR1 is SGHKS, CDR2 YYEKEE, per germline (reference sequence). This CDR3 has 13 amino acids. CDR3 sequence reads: CASSWDNGQPQHF. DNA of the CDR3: TGTGCCAGCAGCTGGGACAATGGGCAGCCCCAGCATTTT.

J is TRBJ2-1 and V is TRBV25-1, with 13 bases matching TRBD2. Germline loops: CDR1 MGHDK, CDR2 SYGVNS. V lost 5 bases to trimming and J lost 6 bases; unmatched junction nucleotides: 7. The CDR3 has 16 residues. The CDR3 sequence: CASSSTRTSGSNEQFF. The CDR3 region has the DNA TGTGCCAGCAGTTCGACACGGACTAGCGGGAGCAATGAGCAGTTCTTC.

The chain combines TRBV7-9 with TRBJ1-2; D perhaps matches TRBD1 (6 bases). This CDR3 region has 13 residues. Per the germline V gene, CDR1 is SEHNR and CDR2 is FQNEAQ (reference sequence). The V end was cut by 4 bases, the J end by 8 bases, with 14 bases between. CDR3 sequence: CASSSGRGVGYTF. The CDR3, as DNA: TGTGCCAGCAGCTCCGGCAGGGGAGTCGGCTACACCTTC. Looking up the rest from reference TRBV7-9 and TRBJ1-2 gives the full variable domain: DTGVSQNPRHKITKRGQNVTFRCDPISEHNRLYWYRQTLGQGPEFLTYFQNEAQLEKSRLLSDRFSAERPKGSFSTLEIQRTEQGDSAMYLCASSSGRGVGYTFGSGTRLTVV.

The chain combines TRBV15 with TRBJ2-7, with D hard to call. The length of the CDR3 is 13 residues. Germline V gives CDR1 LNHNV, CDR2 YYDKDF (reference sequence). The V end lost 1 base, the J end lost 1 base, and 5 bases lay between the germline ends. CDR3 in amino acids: CATSRAPSYEQYF. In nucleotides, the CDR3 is TGTGCCACCAGCAGAGCACCATCCTACGAGCAGTACTTC.

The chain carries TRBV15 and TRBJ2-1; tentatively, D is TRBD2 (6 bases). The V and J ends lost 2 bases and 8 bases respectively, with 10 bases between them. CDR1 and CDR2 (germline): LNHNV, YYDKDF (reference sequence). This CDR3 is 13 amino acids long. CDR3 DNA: TGTGCCACCAGCAGAAACGGGGGAGATGAGCAGTTCTTC. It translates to CATSRNGGDEQFF.

CDR3 sequence (DNA): TGTGCCAGCAGCTTCGGGACAGGGGTCGTCCTGACTTTC. Translating gives CASSFGTGVVLTF. The rearrangement joins TRBV5-6 to TRBJ2-6; 10 bases fit TRBD1. Looked up from germline, CDR1 is SGHDT and CDR2 is YYEEEE. CDR3 length: 13 amino acids. The trim removed 2 bases at V and 12 bases at J, leaving 2 bases unmatched.

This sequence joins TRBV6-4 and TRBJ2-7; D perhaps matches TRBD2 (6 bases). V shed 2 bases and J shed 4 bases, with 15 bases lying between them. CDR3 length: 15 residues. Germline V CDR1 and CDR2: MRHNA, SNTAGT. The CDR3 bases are TGTGCCAGCAGTGACCGGCGGGGACGGATTTACGAGCAGTACTTC. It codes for CASSDRRGRIYEQYF.

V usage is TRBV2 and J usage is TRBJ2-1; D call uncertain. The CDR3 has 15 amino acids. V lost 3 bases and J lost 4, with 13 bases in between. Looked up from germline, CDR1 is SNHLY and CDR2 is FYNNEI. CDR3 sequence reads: CASSENPRGYNEQFF. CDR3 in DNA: TGTGCCAGCAGTGAGAACCCGCGCGGTTACAATGAGCAGTTCTTC.

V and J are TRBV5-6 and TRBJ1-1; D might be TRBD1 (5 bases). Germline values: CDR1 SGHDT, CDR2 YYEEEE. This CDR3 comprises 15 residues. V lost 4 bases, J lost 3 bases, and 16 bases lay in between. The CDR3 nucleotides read TGTGCCAGCAGCCAATTTAGGGGCGCGGACACTGAAGCTTTCTTT. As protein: CASSQFRGADTEAFF.

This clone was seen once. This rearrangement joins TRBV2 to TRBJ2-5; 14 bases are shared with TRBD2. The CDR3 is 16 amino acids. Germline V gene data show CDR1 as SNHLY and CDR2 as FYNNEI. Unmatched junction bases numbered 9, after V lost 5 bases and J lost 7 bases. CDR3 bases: TGTGCCAGCAGTCGGGGACTAGCGGGAGCTGCCACGACCCAGTACTTC. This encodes CASSRGLAGAATTQYF.

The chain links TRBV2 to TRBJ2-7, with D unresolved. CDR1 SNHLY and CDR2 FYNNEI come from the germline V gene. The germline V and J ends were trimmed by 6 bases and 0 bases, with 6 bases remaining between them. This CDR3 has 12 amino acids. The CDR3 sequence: CASRDDSYEQYF. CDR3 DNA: TGTGCCAGCAGGGACGACTCCTACGAGCAGTACTTC.